These 28 T cell receptor beta chains were all obtained from the same sample, sequenced in a study of PD-1 blockade in classical Hodgkin lymphoma. The method was immunoSEQ multiplex PCR; TCRdb's version includes in-frame clones alone and lacks a portion of them. The table has around 17,000 clones, 60% to 85% seen once. Regarding time point: cycle 4 day 1 (C4D1), after 6 weeks of nivolumab. All patients experienced relapse after autologous stem cell transplantation, and brentuximab vedotin exposure was variable. Negative magnetic selection isolated CD4+ T cells from thawed PBMCs. The sample was CD4+ T cells from blood, taken before the fourth cycle of nivolumab. Source of these receptors: a human donor with classical Hodgkin lymphoma.

This chain uses TRBV6-1 with TRBJ1-2; no definite D call. CDR1 is MNHNS and CDR2 is SASEGT in the germline V gene. V was shortened by 10 bases and J by 1 base, with 16 bases between the two germline ends. CDR3 length: 14 amino acids. The DNA for the CDR3 is TGTGCCACCCCTCCCGAGACTGGTAACTATGGCTACACCTTC. Amino acids: CATPPETGNYGYTF.

This chain connects TRBV6-1 to TRBJ2-1; D remains unclear. V lost 5 bases to trimming and J lost 4 bases, with 6 bases between them. The CDR3 covers 12 residues. Germline V gene lookup returns CDR1 MNHNS and CDR2 SASEGT. The CDR3: CASSLQYNEQFF. The DNA for the CDR3 is TGTGCCAGCAGTCTACAGTACAATGAGCAGTTCTTC.

This clone was counted only a few times. The chain links TRBV6-5 to TRBJ1-5, with D possibly being TRBD1 (5 bases). This CDR3 is 13 amino acids long. Germline CDR1 is MNHEY and CDR2 is SVGAGI. V lost 3 bases to trimming and J lost 7 bases, with 10 bases between them. Here the CDR3 DNA reads TGTGCCAGCAGTTATGTGCGGGGGCAGCCCCAGCATTTT. It encodes CASSYVRGQPQHF.

The chain is built from TRBV15 and TRBJ2-7, with TRBD2 as a possible D gene (6 bases). The germline V and J ends were trimmed by 0 bases and 6 bases, with 9 bases remaining between them. The CDR3 spans 13 residues. Germline assignment: CDR1 LNHNV and CDR2 YYDKDF (reference sequence). CDR3 nucleotide sequence: TGTGCCACCAGCAGAGATTTGGAGGGCGAGCAGTACTTC. It is translated as CATSRDLEGEQYF.

J is TRBJ1-1 and V is TRBV2, with 7 bases matching TRBD1. Germline V gene lookup returns CDR1 SNHLY and CDR2 FYNNEI. This CDR3 comprises 18 residues. V was pared by 3 bases and J by 0 bases, with 13 bases of the junction left unmatched. The CDR3 nucleotides read TGTGCCAGCAGTGAGAGGGGTAGGCAGGGGGGACTGAACACTGAAGCTTTCTTT. It translates to CASSERGRQGGLNTEAFF.

This clone was counted a few times. The V gene is TRBV10-3, the J gene TRBJ2-1, with TRBD2 identical over 10 bases. Germline lookup yields CDR1 ENHRY and CDR2 SYGVKD. The CDR3 loop spans 15 amino acids. V lost 6 bases, J lost 4 bases, and 6 bases stayed unmatched. The CDR3 is CAISPGSGGYNEQFF. The DNA for the CDR3 is TGTGCCATCAGCCCTGGTAGCGGGGGGTACAATGAGCAGTTCTTC.

The chain is built from TRBV12-2 and TRBJ1-1. TRBV12-2 is an annotated pseudogene. The CDR3 contains 14 residues. CDR3 protein: CASRFVTCGAEAFF. The CDR3 DNA reads as TGTGCAAGTCGCTTCGTAACATGTGGCGCTGAAGCTTTCTTT.

The chain carries TRBV10-3 and TRBJ2-1; the D is unclear. The germline gives CDR1 ENHRY, CDR2 SYGVKD. This CDR3 is built from 11 residues. The V and J ends lost 4 bases and 10 bases respectively, with 8 bases between them. CDR3 region: CAISAGYEQFF. The CDR3 nucleotides read TGTGCCATCAGTGCTGGGTACGAGCAGTTCTTC.

The CDR3 coding sequence is TGCGCCAGCAGCTTGGATCGGGGGAACTATGGCTACACCTTC. The encoded protein is CASSLDRGNYGYTF. This chain connects TRBV5-1 to TRBJ1-2, with a weak D call TRBD1 (5 bases). Per the germline V gene, CDR1 is SGHRS and CDR2 is YFSETQ. V was clipped by 0 bases and J by 2 bases, with 8 bases between them. The CDR3 consists of 14 residues.

This clone has a single count. The chain joins TRBV5-1 to TRBJ2-5; no clear D gene. V lost 0 bases, J lost 4 bases, and 7 bases lay in between. The CDR3 loop spans 13 amino acids. Per the germline V gene, CDR1 is SGHRS and CDR2 is YFSETQ. In nucleotides, the CDR3 is TGCGCCAGCAGCTTGGATCCGGGAGAGACCCAGTACTTC. Protein product: CASSLDPGETQYF.

The V gene is TRBV27, the J gene TRBJ2-6; 7 nucleotides agree with TRBD2. Germline-derived CDR1 and CDR2 are MNHEY and SMNVEV (reference sequence). The CDR3 is 15 amino acids. The J segment lost 4 bases and the V segment lost 3 bases, leaving 3 bases of the junction unmatched. The CDR3 reads CASSFGGRGANVLTF. Written as DNA, the CDR3 is TGTGCCAGCAGTTTCGGGGGGAGAGGGGCCAACGTCCTGACTTTC.

This clone was observed a handful of times. The J gene is TRBJ2-1, the V gene TRBV9; D is unclear. The CDR3 spans 12 residues. The germline CDR1 and CDR2 sequences are SGDLS and YYNGEE. Trimming shortened V by 3 bases and J by 3 bases, and 4 bases separated the two germline ends. The DNA for the CDR3 is TGTGCCAGCAGCGCTTACTACAATGAGCAGTTCTTC. Its translation: CASSAYYNEQFF.

The chain links TRBV5-1 to TRBJ2-3, with 9 bases lining up with TRBD1. This CDR3 region has 17 residues. With V trimmed by 0 bases and J by 6 bases, 11 bases remained unmatched. Germline V gene data show CDR1 as SGHRS and CDR2 as YFSETQ. As DNA, the CDR3 is TGCGCCAGCAGCTTGGCCTCCCGGACAGGGGCGGGGGATACGCAGTATTTT. This encodes CASSLASRTGAGDTQYF.

The chain uses TRBV18 and TRBJ2-7; 10 bases line up with TRBD2. Germline loops: CDR1 KGHSH, CDR2 LQKENI. V lost 10 bases to trimming and J lost 0 bases; unmatched junction nucleotides: 12. There are 16 residues in the CDR3. The CDR3 protein is CATSFLAGVSSYEQYF. CDR3 in DNA: TGTGCCACTTCCTTCCTAGCGGGAGTGAGCTCCTACGAGCAGTACTTC.

This clone was found once. The chain joins TRBV5-4 to TRBJ2-1, with TRBD1 identical over 7 bases. The CDR3 length is 14 residues. CDR1 and CDR2 from the germline V gene are SGHNT and YYREEE (reference sequence). With 5 bases clipped from V and 8 bases from J, the junction kept 10 bases outside the gene matches. In DNA form, the CDR3 reads TGTGCCAGCAGGTCGACAGGGATGAGCGATGAGCAGTTCTTC. Translating gives CASRSTGMSDEQFF.

The rearrangement uses TRBV18 and TRBJ1-3; D gene ambiguous. Germline loops: CDR1 KGHSH, CDR2 LQKENI. The ends were cut back, 3 bases at V and 0 bases at J, with 15 bases in the middle. This CDR3 has 17 amino acids. Here the CDR3 reads CASSPLGSANSGNTIYF. As DNA, the CDR3 is TGTGCCAGCTCACCCTTGGGCTCAGCCAACTCTGGAAACACCATATATTTT.

A single count supports this clone. The rearrangement uses TRBV5-4 and TRBJ2-1; 10 positions agree with TRBD2. The germline V gene has CDR1 SGHNT and CDR2 YYREEE (reference sequence). V lost 9 bases, J lost 5 bases, and 14 bases stayed unmatched. This CDR3 comprises 16 residues. The CDR3 DNA reads TGTGCCATCAAAGAAGGAGGGACTAGCGTGCACAATGAGCAGTTCTTC. As protein: CAIKEGGTSVHNEQFF.

The chain combines TRBV7-8 with TRBJ1-1; 9 bases map to TRBD1. CDR3 size: 19 residues. The V gene end was trimmed by 4 bases and the J gene end by 3 bases; junction bases not matched to a gene: 18. Germline CDR1 reads SGHVS; CDR2 reads FQNEAQ. CDR3 in amino acids: CASSSQGQGVYHRDTEAFF. Here the CDR3 DNA reads TGTGCCAGCAGCTCCCAGGGACAGGGTGTCTATCATCGGGACACTGAAGCTTTCTTT.

The chain recombines TRBV6-5 with TRBJ1-5; 8 nucleotides match TRBD1. The CDR3 sequence is 13 residues long. Germline assignment: CDR1 MNHEY and CDR2 SVGAGI. Trimming at V came to 7 bases and at J to 7 bases, leaving 6 bases not matched to a gene. The CDR3 spells CASMDRVGQPQHF. CDR3 sequence (DNA): TGTGCCAGCATGGACAGGGTAGGGCAGCCCCAGCATTTT.

A single count supports this clone. The rearrangement links TRBV5-1 to TRBJ2-1, with D hard to call. CDR3 length: 15 residues. V shed 2 bases and J shed 0 bases, with 9 bases lying between them. The V gene's germline CDR1 is SGHRS and CDR2 YFSETQ. The CDR3 DNA follows: TGCGCCAGCAGCTTAACGACCGGCTCCTACAATGAGCAGTTCTTC. Encoded protein: CASSLTTGSYNEQFF.

V and J are TRBV25-1 and TRBJ1-1; D perhaps matches TRBD1 (5 bases). Germline V CDR1 and CDR2: MGHDK, SYGVNS. V lost 7 bases and J 3 bases, leaving 15 bases between the germline ends. The CDR3 is made up of 14 amino acids. CDR3: CASNRQGLDTEAFF. In nucleotides, the CDR3 is TGTGCCAGCAACAGGCAGGGTTTGGACACTGAAGCTTTCTTT.

V is TRBV11-3 and J is TRBJ1-1; no reliable D call. The CDR3 contains 13 residues. CDR1 is SGHNT and CDR2 is YENEEA in the germline V gene. Trimming pared 1 base from V and 5 bases from J, leaving 8 bases between. The CDR3 here is CASSLVKTTEAFF. CDR3 in DNA: TGTGCCAGCAGCTTAGTGAAGACGACTGAAGCTTTCTTT.

The rearrangement joins TRBV6-9 to TRBJ1-5; 9 bases fit TRBD1. The V and J ends lost 8 bases and 2 bases, in that order; junction bases with no gene match: 1. CDR1 is MNHGY and CDR2 is SVAAGI in the germline V gene. This CDR3 contains 13 residues. In DNA form, the CDR3 reads TGTGCCAGCTGGACAGGGGGCAATCAGCCCCAGCATTTT. Translating it yields CASWTGGNQPQHF.

The chain joins TRBV19 to TRBJ2-5; 8 bases fit TRBD1. CDR3 length: 16 residues. V lost 4 bases to trimming and J lost 4 bases; unmatched junction nucleotides: 11. The V gene's germline CDR1 is LNHDA and CDR2 SQIVND (reference sequence). The CDR3 coding sequence is TGTGCCAGTAGTACAAGAGAGACAGGGGTACCAGAGACCCAGTACTTC. This codes for CASSTRETGVPETQYF.

The genes are TRBV7-9 and TRBJ1-3; a possible D gene is TRBD1 (6 bases). V was cut by 11 bases and J by 2 bases, with 13 bases left in between. The CDR3 extends over 13 amino acids. Germline V lookup: CDR1 SEHNR, CDR2 FQNEAQ (reference sequence). In DNA, the CDR3 is TGTGCCGGGCAGGAGGGGGCTGGAAACACCATATATTTT. It translates to CAGQEGAGNTIYF.

This chain connects TRBV6-6 to TRBJ1-5, with D uncertain. Per the germline V gene, CDR1 is MNHNY and CDR2 is SVGAGI (reference sequence). V lost 4 bases and J lost 0, with 13 bases in between. This CDR3 contains 16 residues. In nucleotides, the CDR3 is TGTGCCAGCAGTTCCAAACCTCATAATAGCAATCAGCCCCAGCATTTT. Translated, it gives CASSSKPHNSNQPQHF.

CDR3 coding DNA: TGTGCCAGCAGACCAACAGGGGGCTCTAATGAAAAACTGTTTTTT. It yields the protein CASRPTGGSNEKLFF. The chain employs TRBV6-6 and TRBJ1-4; TRBD1 agrees at 9 bases. Losses at the gene ends were 6 bases for V and 3 bases for J; bases not matched to a gene: 5. CDR1 is MNHNY, CDR2 SVGAGI, per germline (reference sequence). The CDR3 extends over 15 amino acids.

This clone came up a few times. V is TRBV4-1 and J is TRBJ2-2; possibly TRBD1 for D (6 bases). Trimming cost V 1 base and J 1 base, with 16 bases left between them. Germline V gene sequence: CDR1 MGHRA, CDR2 YSYEKL. This CDR3 has 18 residues. The CDR3 DNA is TGCGCCAGCAGCCAAGCCCGATCAACAGGGCTGAACACCGGGGAGCTGTTTTTT. It is translated as CASSQARSTGLNTGELFF.